Below, 18 T cell receptor beta chains from the same sample are listed, as sequenced in a study of PD-1 blockade in classical Hodgkin lymphoma. Time point meaning: cycle 4 day 1 (C4D1), after about 6 weeks of nivolumab. Brentuximab vedotin exposure varied, and every patient relapsed after autologous stem cell transplantation. Some clones are missing from TCRdb's copy, which holds only in-frame ones; the method was immunoSEQ multiplex PCR. The sample lists roughly 15,000 clones, approximately 78% occurring once. Sequencing was performed on peripheral blood mononuclear cells (PBMCs), taken before the fourth cycle of nivolumab. Receptors originate from a human donor with classical Hodgkin lymphoma.

The chain employs TRBV9 and TRBJ1-4; a possible D gene is TRBD1 (5 bases). The CDR3 is made up of 14 amino acids. CDR1 and CDR2 from the germline V gene are SGDLS and YYNGEE. V lost 3 bases, J lost 8 bases, and 14 bases lay in between. CDR3 nucleotides: TGTGCCAGCAGCGCCCGGGACGGGAGGGAAAAACTGTTTTTT. It yields the protein CASSARDGREKLFF. Combining the CDR3 with reference TRBV9 and TRBJ1-4 gives the whole variable domain DSGVTQTPKHLITATGQRVTLRCSPRSGDLSVYWYQQSLDQGLQFLIQYYNGEERAKGNILERFSAQQFPDLHSELNLSSLELGDSALYFCASSARDGREKLFFGSGTQLSVL.

The CDR3 loop is CASSQEISATGELFF. CDR3 in DNA: TGTGCCAGCAGCCAAGAGATTTCGGCTACCGGGGAGCTGTTTTTT. The V gene is TRBV4-2, the J gene TRBJ2-2; D not resolved. CDR1 and CDR2 from the germline V gene are LGHNA and YNFKEQ. V was clipped by 0 bases and J by 5 bases, with 10 bases between them. This CDR3 has 15 amino acids.

V and J are TRBV7-6 and TRBJ2-7, with TRBD1 identical over 9 bases. The ends lost 4 bases at V and 6 bases at J; junction bases unmatched: 13. The germline CDR1 and CDR2 sequences are SGHVS and FNYEAQ. The CDR3 sequence is 16 residues long. This CDR3 is CASSYSPGQGISEQYF. The CDR3 DNA reads TGTGCCAGCAGCTATTCTCCGGGACAGGGAATTTCCGAGCAGTACTTC.

This clone was detected only a few times. The chain has TRBV4-3 and TRBJ1-5; 9 nucleotides agree with TRBD1. The CDR3 is 16 amino acids. V gave up 0 bases and J gave up 8 bases; unmatched junction bases: 8. CDR1 is LGHNA and CDR2 is YSLEER in the germline V gene. The CDR3 coding sequence is TGCGCCAGCAGCCAAGATCCGGGACAGGGCTATGAGCCCCAGCATTTT. It is translated as CASSQDPGQGYEPQHF.

The rearrangement links TRBV7-9 to TRBJ2-3; a weak D match, TRBD1 (5 bases). Trimming took 1 base from V and 2 from J, leaving 13 bases between them. The V gene's germline CDR1 is SEHNR and CDR2 FQNEAQ (reference sequence). The CDR3 spans 16 residues. The CDR3 is CASSLGAGRLTDTQYF. In nucleotides, the CDR3 is TGTGCCAGCAGCTTAGGGGCAGGGCGTCTCACAGATACGCAGTATTTT.

The rearrangement uses TRBV28 and TRBJ1-4; unclear D gene. The germline V and J ends were trimmed by 1 base and 7 bases, with 13 bases remaining between them. Germline loops: CDR1 MDHEN, CDR2 SYDVKM. This CDR3 region has 15 residues. CDR3 in DNA: TGTGCCAGCAGTTTATCCCCCTTAGGCGGTGAAAAACTGTTTTTT. Protein: CASSLSPLGGEKLFF. Drawing the rest from reference TRBV28 and TRBJ1-4, the complete variable domain is DVKVTQSSRYLVKRTGEKVFLECVQDMDHENMFWYRQDPGLGLRLIYFSYDVKMKEKGDIPEGYSVSREKKERFSLILESASTNQTSMYLCASSLSPLGGEKLFFGSGTQLSVL.

This clone occurred once. Its ends do not fully match the called genes, so a read error is possible. This chain connects TRBV7-2 to TRBJ1-1; perhaps TRBD1 as D (5 bases). The length of the CDR3 is 13 residues. Looked up from germline, CDR1 is SGHTA and CDR2 is FQGNSA. CDR3 sequence reads: CASSAGAGGGARF. CDR3 in DNA: TGTGCCAGCAGCGCCGGGGCGGGAGGCGGAGCGCGCTTT.

In its sample, this clone was seen a few times. V gene TRBV19 combines with J gene TRBJ2-3; D call uncertain. From germline, CDR1 is LNHDA and CDR2 SQIVND (reference sequence). The germline V and J ends were trimmed by 5 bases and 1 base, with 13 bases remaining between them. The CDR3 loop spans 15 amino acids. CDR3 loop: CASSDRTTRTDTQYF. The CDR3 DNA is TGTGCCAGTAGTGACCGTACTACCCGCACAGATACGCAGTATTTT.

V gene TRBV7-3 combines with J gene TRBJ2-3; 10 positions match TRBD2. This CDR3 has 18 residues. Germline V CDR1 and CDR2: SGHTA, FQGTGA. After removal of 1 base from V and 4 bases from J, the junction contained 11 bases not matched to a gene. The CDR3 nucleotides are TGTGCCAGCAGCTTAAGGGCACCAGCGGGGGGGCCGCCAGATACGCAGTATTTT. Translated: CASSLRAPAGGPPDTQYF.

V usage is TRBV20-1 and J usage is TRBJ2-7, with D possibly matching TRBD1 (6 bases). The germline V gene has CDR1 DFQATT and CDR2 SNEGSKA (reference sequence). The V gene lost 5 bases and the J gene lost 6 bases, with 11 bases spanning the gap. CDR3 length equals 11 residues. The CDR3 spells CSASTGIEQYF. In nucleotides, the CDR3 is TGCAGTGCTTCAACAGGGATCGAGCAGTACTTC.

The chain joins TRBV5-4 to TRBJ1-3; D is ambiguous. Trimming cost V 0 bases and J 16 bases, with 14 bases left between them. The germline CDR1 and CDR2 sequences are SGHNT and YYREEE (reference sequence). The CDR3 length is 12 residues. The DNA of the CDR3 is TGTGCCAGCAGCTTGGTCTTTGGAGAGACGTATTTT. This encodes CASSLVFGETYF.

J is TRBJ2-2 and V is TRBV6-4; TRBD2 is a possible D gene (5 bases). The V and J ends lost 3 bases and 3 bases respectively, with 5 bases between them. The CDR3 is 13 amino acids. Germline V gene sequence: CDR1 MRHNA, CDR2 SNTAGT. CDR3 DNA sequence: TGTGCCAGCAGTGAGGACTACACCGGGGAGCTGTTTTTT. Protein sequence: CASSEDYTGELFF.

This sequence joins TRBV4-1 and TRBJ1-2; TRBD1 is a possible D gene (5 bases). Germline loops: CDR1 MGHRA, CDR2 YSYEKL. Trimming pared 0 bases from V and 7 bases from J, leaving 15 bases between. The CDR3 has 15 amino acids. The CDR3 DNA follows: TGCGCCAGCAGCCAAGAAGGTCAAGGGGTGGGTGGCTACACCTTC. Amino acid sequence: CASSQEGQGVGGYTF.

The chain links TRBV27 to TRBJ2-7; D remains unclear. The V end lost 6 bases, the J end lost 3 bases, and 6 bases lay between the germline ends. The CDR3 has 11 residues. Per germline, CDR1 MNHEY and CDR2 SMNVEV (reference sequence). Here the CDR3 reads CASRSSYEQYF. The CDR3 nucleotides read TGTGCCAGCAGGAGCAGCTACGAGCAGTACTTC.

V is TRBV4-3 and J is TRBJ2-1; TRBD2 might be the D (6 bases). The CDR3 has 15 amino acids. CDR1 and CDR2 from the germline V gene are LGHNA and YSLEER. V lost 3 bases and J 7 bases, leaving 16 bases between the germline ends. This CDR3 is CASSHGGAGENEQFF. The DNA of the CDR3 is TGCGCCAGCAGCCATGGCGGGGCCGGCGAGAATGAGCAGTTCTTC.

The rearrangement uses TRBV13 and TRBJ1-2; TRBD1 agrees at 7 bases. This CDR3 has 15 residues. With 5 bases clipped from V and 8 bases from J, the junction kept 14 bases outside the gene matches. Per the germline V gene, CDR1 is PRHDT and CDR2 is FYEKMQ (reference sequence). This chain's CDR3 is CASSRSGGGQGGYTF. Written as DNA, the CDR3 is TGTGCCAGCAGCCGCAGCGGAGGGGGCCAGGGAGGCTACACCTTC.

In its sample, this clone is hyperexpanded. This sequence joins TRBV7-7 and TRBJ2-1; tentatively, D is TRBD2 (6 bases). The germline V gene has CDR1 SSHAT and CDR2 FNYEAQ (reference sequence). Trimming left V 3 bases short and J 0 bases short, with 9 bases between. CDR3 length: 15 residues. The CDR3 DNA reads TGTGCCAGCAGCTTGGGACTCGACTCCTACAATGAGCAGTTCTTC. Residues: CASSLGLDSYNEQFF.

The chain is built from TRBV7-9 and TRBJ1-5, with 8 bases fitting TRBD1. The CDR3 totals 17 residues. V lost 0 bases to trimming and J lost 7 bases; unmatched junction nucleotides: 11. Germline V CDR1 and CDR2: SEHNR, FQNEAQ (reference sequence). DNA of the CDR3: TGTGCCAGCAGCTTAGCCCCCGTGGGACAGGCGTCCCAGCCCCAGCATTTT. Translating it yields CASSLAPVGQASQPQHF.